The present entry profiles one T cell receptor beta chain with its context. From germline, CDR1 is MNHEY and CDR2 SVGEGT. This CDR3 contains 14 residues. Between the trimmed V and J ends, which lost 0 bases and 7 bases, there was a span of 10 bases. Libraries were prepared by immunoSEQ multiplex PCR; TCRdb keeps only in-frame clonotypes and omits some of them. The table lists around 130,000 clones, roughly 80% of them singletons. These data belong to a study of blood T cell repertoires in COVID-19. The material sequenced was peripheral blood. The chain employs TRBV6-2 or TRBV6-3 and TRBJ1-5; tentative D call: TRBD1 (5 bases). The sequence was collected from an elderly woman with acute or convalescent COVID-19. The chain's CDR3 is CASSYSRGTQPQHF. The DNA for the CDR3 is TGTGCCAGCAGTTACTCGCGGGGGACCCAGCCCCAGCATTTT.